Below, 14 T cell receptor beta chains from the same sample are listed, as sequenced in a study of Graves' ophthalmopathy and Graves' hyperthyroidism. RNA transcripts yielded amplified TCR beta CDR3 regions. HTBI primers served in a first-round RT-PCR, which a second-round multiplex PCR followed. TCRdb redid the calling of the multiplex PCR reads with MiXCR, one entry per CDR3 protein. The repertoire holds a few hundred thousand distinct CDR3 sequences, with about 18% as singletons. The sample consisted of peripheral blood. These TCRs come from an adult woman with stable Graves' hyperthyroidism.

Only a few counts were recorded for this clonotype. With a much larger clone just one base away, this may be a read error. V usage is TRBV19 and J usage is TRBJ1-1; D gene uncertain. The CDR3 contains 13 residues. Germline CDR1 reads LNHDA; CDR2 reads SQIVND (reference sequence). The CDR3 DNA follows: TGTGCCAGTAGTACCGCCTTGAACACTGAAGCTTGCTTT. Residues: CASSTALNTEACF.

In its sample, this clonotype was seen many times. The chain recombines TRBV6-4 with TRBJ2-5; the D gene is possibly TRBD2 (6 bases). Germline CDR1 is MRHNA and CDR2 is SNTAGT. The CDR3 is 15 residues long. Trimming cost V 2 bases and J 3 bases, with 13 bases left between them. CDR3 protein: CASSDVSRDEETQYF. The CDR3 bases are TGTGCCAGCAGTGACGTGTCGCGGGATGAAGAGACCCAGTACTTC.

The table lists this clonotype with many counts. The chain combines TRBV6-5 with TRBJ2-1; tentative D call: TRBD2 (5 bases). Trimming left V 2 bases short and J 4 bases short, with 12 bases between. The CDR3 runs 15 residues. The germline CDR1 and CDR2 sequences are MNHEY and SVGAGI. The CDR3 DNA is TGTGCCAGCAGTTACGGACTCCCGTCTTACAATGAGCAGTTCTTC. This sequence encodes CASSYGLPSYNEQFF.

The table lists this clonotype with many counts. DNA for the CDR3: TGTGCCAGCAGGACAGAGACTCGACTAGCGGGAGCAGAGACCCAGTACTTC. Protein: CASRTETRLAGAETQYF. The chain is built from TRBV6-2 or TRBV6-3 and TRBJ2-5, with 12 bases that match TRBD2. The CDR3 contains 17 residues. Germline assignment: CDR1 MNHEY and CDR2 SVGEGT. Trimming took 6 bases from V and 4 from J; bases not matched to a gene: 12.

This clonotype turned up a few times. Given a much more abundant clone one base away, this may be a read error. The chain combines TRBV20-1 with TRBJ2-5; D is tentatively TRBD1 or TRBD2 (5 bases each). CDR1 is DFQATT, CDR2 SNEGSKA, per germline (reference sequence). The CDR3 sequence is 13 residues long. V shed 5 bases and J shed 4 bases, with 14 bases lying between them. CDR3 sequence: CSALIGAVETQYF. The CDR3 nucleotides read TGCAGTGCTCTTATCGGGGCGGTAGAGACCCAGTACTTC.

This clonotype was counted at least ten times. This chain links TRBV7-3 with TRBJ2-1, with 8 bases that match TRBD1. This CDR3 spans 16 amino acids. The germline V gene has CDR1 SGHTA and CDR2 FQGTGA. V shed 5 bases, J shed 4 bases, and the junction held 10 bases outside the gene matches. The CDR3 sequence: CASSAQQGGRYNEQFF. The DNA for the CDR3 is TGTGCCAGCAGCGCACAACAGGGGGGTAGGTACAATGAGCAGTTCTTC.

This clonotype was recorded many times. This chain uses TRBV12-3 or TRBV12-4 with TRBJ1-5; the match to TRBD1 covers 10 bases. The CDR3 is 15 amino acids. The trim removed 8 bases at V and 4 bases at J, leaving 8 bases unmatched. The CDR3 region is CASGYRTGGNQPQHF. The CDR3 coding sequence is TGTGCCAGCGGGTATAGGACAGGGGGAAATCAGCCCCAGCATTTT.

This clonotype was detected ten times or more. The CDR3 reads CASSLTPLAGAVEQYF. CDR3 nucleotide sequence: TGTGCCAGCAGCTTAACCCCTTTAGCGGGAGCGGTCGAGCAGTACTTC. V is TRBV7-2 and J is TRBJ2-7; 9 bases map to TRBD2. Germline loops: CDR1 SGHTA, CDR2 FQGNSA. V was clipped by 2 bases and J by 6 bases; unmatched bases: 11. The CDR3 contains 16 residues.

This clonotype was recorded many times. This chain links TRBV24-1 with TRBJ1-1, with 11 bases aligning to TRBD1. The germline V gene has CDR1 KGHDR and CDR2 SFDVKD. The V segment lost 0 bases and the J segment 4 bases; nucleotides outside the gene matches: 3. The length of the CDR3 is 16 residues. CDR3 nucleotide sequence: TGTGCCACCAGTGATTTGAGGGGGACAGGGGGCACTGAAGCTTTCTTT. This sequence encodes CATSDLRGTGGTEAFF.

As to this clonotype: A much larger clone lies one base from this, so it may be a read error. The CDR3: CCARTDYGYTF. Written as DNA, the CDR3 is TGCTGTGCCCGGACAGACTATGGCTACACCTTC. The chain combines TRBV20-1 with TRBJ1-2, with a tentative D call TRBD1 (6 bases). The CDR3 has 11 amino acids. CDR1 and CDR2 (germline): DFQATT, SNEGSKA (reference sequence).

This clonotype has at least ten counts. V is TRBV27 and J is TRBJ2-7, with 8 bases identical to TRBD2. Germline lookup yields CDR1 MNHEY and CDR2 SMNVEV (reference sequence). V gave up 4 bases and J gave up 3 bases; unmatched junction bases: 8. The CDR3 is 15 amino acids. The CDR3 bases are TGTGCCAGCAGTTCGTTTACTAGCGGAAGCTACGAGCAGTACTTC. It specifies CASSSFTSGSYEQYF.

This clonotype occurred a few times. The chain uses TRBV7-2 and TRBJ1-1; D is ambiguous. This CDR3 contains 15 residues. From germline, CDR1 is SGHTA and CDR2 FQGNSA. V was trimmed by 5 bases and J by 1 base, leaving 14 bases between them. CDR3 region: CASSIVGRRNTEAFF. The DNA of the CDR3 is TGTGCCAGCAGCATCGTGGGGAGGAGGAACACTGAAGCTTTCTTT.

In this sample, this clonotype turned up many times. The V and J genes are TRBV20-1 and TRBJ1-1, with TRBD1 as a possible D gene (6 bases). Trimming took off 6 bases at V and 10 bases at J, with 21 bases between the two ends. In germline, CDR1 is DFQATT, CDR2 SNEGSKA (reference sequence). This CDR3 has 13 residues. The CDR3 nucleotides read TGCAGTGCCGAAACACTACAGGGTATTGGAGCTTTCTTT. Translation gives CSAETLQGIGAFF.

In this sample, this clonotype turned up many times. The chain employs TRBV6-5 and TRBJ1-2, with TRBD1 as a possible D gene (6 bases). Germline V gene sequence: CDR1 MNHEY, CDR2 SVGAGI. The CDR3 spans 16 residues. V was trimmed by 2 bases and J by 4 bases, leaving 17 bases between them. CDR3 DNA: TGTGCCAGCAGTTACGACAGGACCAGAGGGAGCTATGGCTACACCTTC. Encoded protein: CASSYDRTRGSYGYTF.